This T cell receptor (beta chain) was identified during a study of blood T cell repertoires in COVID-19. Study information: The analysed material was cDNA or gDNA that came from T cells, B-cell-depleted T cells, or PBMCs.

The repertoire was sequenced with immunoSEQ multiplex PCR; TCRdb's copy has only in-frame clones and lacks some. The sample shows a few hundred thousand clones, 80% to 95% of them seen only once. V lost 6 bases, J lost 6 bases, and 5 bases lay in between. Germline CDR1 reads MNHEY; CDR2 reads SMNVEV (reference sequence). There are 11 residues in the CDR3. Across under 25 US areas, participants ranged in age from about 18 to 100 years. Participants' own reports of clinical history determined their cohort assignment. The TCR sequence derives from a woman aged 25 to 39 who had recovered from COVID-19. The sequencing input was PBMCs or T cells enriched from blood (not recorded which). The rearrangement links TRBV27 to TRBJ2-2, with D perhaps matching TRBD2 (5 bases). This CDR3 reads CASREAGELFF. As DNA, the CDR3 is TGTGCCAGCAGGGAGGCCGGGGAGCTGTTTTTT.